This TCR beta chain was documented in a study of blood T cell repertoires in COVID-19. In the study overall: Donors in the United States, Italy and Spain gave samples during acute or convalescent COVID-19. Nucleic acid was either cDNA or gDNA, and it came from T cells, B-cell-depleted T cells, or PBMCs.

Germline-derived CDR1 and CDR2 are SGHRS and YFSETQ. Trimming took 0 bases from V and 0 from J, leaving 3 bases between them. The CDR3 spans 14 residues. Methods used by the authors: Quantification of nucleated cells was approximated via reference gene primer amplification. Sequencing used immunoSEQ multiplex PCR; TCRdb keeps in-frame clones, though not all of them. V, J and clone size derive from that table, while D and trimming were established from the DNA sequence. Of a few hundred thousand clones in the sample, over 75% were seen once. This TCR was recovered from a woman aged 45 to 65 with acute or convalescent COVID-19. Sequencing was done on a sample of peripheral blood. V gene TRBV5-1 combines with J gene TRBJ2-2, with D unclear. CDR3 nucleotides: TGCGCCAGCAGCTTGGTATCGAACACCGGGGAGCTGTTTTTT. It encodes CASSLVSNTGELFF. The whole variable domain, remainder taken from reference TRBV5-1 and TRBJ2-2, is KAGVTQTPRYLIKTRGQQVTLSCSPISGHRSVSWYQQTPGQGLQFLFEYFSETQRNKGNFPGRFSGRQFSNSRSEMNVSTLELGDSALYLCASSLVSNTGELFFGEGSRLTVL.